Below are 32 T cell receptor beta chains sequenced from a single sample in a study of blood T cell repertoires in COVID-19. Measured with immunoSEQ multiplex PCR; TCRdb has only the in-frame clones, and not every one. This sample yields tens of thousands of clones, of which about 76% are seen a single time; over 35% belongs to the top ten. The sample was peripheral blood. These receptors were collected from a man older than 75 with acute or convalescent COVID-19.

The V and J genes are TRBV6-5 and TRBJ2-5; 11 nucleotides agree with TRBD1. J was trimmed by 5 bases and V by 7 bases; bases with no gene match: 6. Germline CDR1 is MNHEY and CDR2 is SVGAGI. This CDR3 spans 14 amino acids. CDR3 in amino acids: CASTRTGGGETQYF. CDR3 DNA: TGTGCCAGCACTAGGACAGGGGGCGGGGAGACCCAGTACTTC.

J is TRBJ2-7 and V is TRBV6-2 or TRBV6-3, with 9 bases lining up with TRBD2. The junction had 8 bases not matched to a gene; V was cut back by 4 bases and J by 4 bases. CDR3 size: 15 residues. Germline lookup yields CDR1 MNHEY and CDR2 SVGEGT. Written as DNA, the CDR3 is TGTGCCAGCAGTTTCATAGCGGGAGTGGGGTACGAGCAGTACTTC. Protein: CASSFIAGVGYEQYF.

J is TRBJ2-5 and V is TRBV2; TRBD2 agrees at 12 bases. The germline V gene has CDR1 SNHLY and CDR2 FYNNEI. CDR3 length equals 15 residues. V gave up 4 bases and J gave up 4 bases; unmatched junction bases: 4. The CDR3 DNA reads TGTGCCAGCAGTGTGCCTAGCGGGAGGGGAGAGACCCAGTACTTC. It encodes CASSVPSGRGETQYF.

The V call is TRBV18, the J call TRBJ2-2, with 9 bases lining up with TRBD2. V dropped 1 base and J dropped 3; count of bases not matched to a gene: 12. The germline gives CDR1 KGHSH, CDR2 LQKENI. This CDR3 region has 19 residues. The chain's CDR3 is CASSPLGPHSGSHTGELFF. In nucleotides, the CDR3 is TGTGCCAGCTCACCACTCGGGCCACATAGCGGGAGCCACACCGGGGAGCTGTTTTTT.

This rearrangement joins TRBV6-2 or TRBV6-3 to TRBJ1-5; D gene uncertain. The CDR3 is 15 amino acids. Trimming left V 4 bases short and J 4 bases short, with 14 bases between. Germline lookup yields CDR1 MNHEY and CDR2 SVGEGT. The CDR3 nucleotides are TGTGCCAGCAGTTCAGGCCACCTCCTAAATCAGCCCCAGCATTTT. Its translation: CASSSGHLLNQPQHF.

With regard to this clone: Compared with germline, one end of the junction differs, possibly owing to a read error. V is TRBV7-2 and J is TRBJ2-1; TRBD2 aligns across 10 bases. The length of the CDR3 is 16 residues. The germline V gene has CDR1 SGHTA and CDR2 FQGNSA. The CDR3 spells CASSLAGGGLYNEQFF. CDR3 DNA: TGTGCCAGCAGTTTAGCGGGGGGTGGACTCTACAATGAGCAGTTCTTC.

V is TRBV10-2 and J is TRBJ2-1; 7 nucleotides align to TRBD2. In germline, CDR1 is WSHSY, CDR2 SAAADI. This CDR3 region has 16 residues. V was pared by 3 bases and J by 0 bases, with 5 bases of the junction left unmatched. The chain's CDR3 is CASSEWRGSSYNEQFF. The CDR3 DNA follows: TGCGCCAGCAGTGAATGGCGGGGGAGCTCCTACAATGAGCAGTTCTTC.

In this sample, this clone turned up a few times. The chain recombines TRBV7-9 with TRBJ1-1; D is perhaps TRBD1 (5 bases). Per germline, CDR1 SEHNR and CDR2 FQNEAQ (reference sequence). CDR3 length: 14 amino acids. V shed 3 bases and J shed 1 base, with 9 bases lying between them. CDR3 region: CASSLGGTNTEAFF. CDR3 sequence (DNA): TGTGCCAGCAGCTTGGGAGGGACGAACACTGAAGCTTTCTTT.

V and J are TRBV6-6 and TRBJ2-7, with a possible D match to TRBD2 (5 bases). The CDR3 has 15 residues. V shed 8 bases and J shed 3 bases, with 20 bases lying between them. Germline CDR1 and CDR2: MNHNY and SVGAGI (reference sequence). This CDR3 reads CASRFSSGFYYEQYF. DNA of the CDR3: TGTGCCAGCCGATTCTCATCGGGGTTCTACTACGAGCAGTACTTC.

The chain combines TRBV7-3 with TRBJ2-6; 10 bases agree with TRBD1. The CDR3 length is 18 residues. CDR1 is SGHTA and CDR2 is FQGTGA in the germline V gene. Unmatched junction bases numbered 7, after V lost 5 bases and J lost 0 bases. CDR3: CASSRTGGLYSGANVLTF. CDR3 in DNA: TGTGCCAGCAGCCGGACAGGGGGGCTTTACTCTGGGGCCAACGTCCTGACTTTC.

CDR3 coding DNA: TGTGCCAGTAGTATATCGGAAGGGGGTACGGGGCAGTACTTC. Translation: CASSISEGGTGQYF. The rearrangement joins TRBV19 to TRBJ2-7, with D tentatively TRBD1 (6 bases). This CDR3 comprises 14 residues. The V and J ends lost 2 bases and 9 bases respectively, with 17 bases between them. In germline, CDR1 is LNHDA, CDR2 SQIVND (reference sequence).

The chain carries TRBV10-3 and TRBJ1-5; D might be TRBD1 (5 bases). The CDR3 is made up of 13 amino acids. Germline CDR1 and CDR2: ENHRY and SYGVKD. Deletions cut 3 bases from V and 3 bases from J, with 6 bases between. For the CDR3, the DNA is TGTGCCATCAGTGAACAGGTCAATCAGCCCCAGCATTTT. As protein: CAISEQVNQPQHF.

The rearrangement joins TRBV6-2 or TRBV6-3 to TRBJ1-2, with a tentative D call TRBD1 (5 bases). V lost 2 bases to trimming and J lost 1 base, with 8 bases between them. This CDR3 region has 14 residues. Germline CDR1 MNHEY, CDR2 SVGEGT. CDR3 in DNA: TGTGCCAGCAGTTACAATAGGGGTAACTATGGCTACACCTTC. It translates to CASSYNRGNYGYTF.

CDR3: CSVETLYNEQFF. The CDR3 DNA follows: TGCAGCGTTGAGACTCTTTACAATGAGCAGTTCTTC. V gene TRBV29-1 combines with J gene TRBJ2-1, with unresolved D. The CDR3 runs 12 residues. V lost 3 bases and J lost 4, with 7 bases in between. The germline V gene has CDR1 SQVTM and CDR2 ANQGSEA.

The chain is built from TRBV4-2 and TRBJ2-7, with D maybe TRBD2 (5 bases). Germline-derived CDR1 and CDR2 are LGHNA and YNFKEQ. Trimming removed 1 base at V and 1 base at J, with 20 bases between. The CDR3 totals 18 residues. In DNA form, the CDR3 reads TGTGCCAGCAGCCAAGGTGCTAGCAGCCCGGTAGGGTCCTACGAGCAGTACTTC. This codes for CASSQGASSPVGSYEQYF.

The chain recombines TRBV5-1 with TRBJ2-5; 7 nucleotides align to TRBD2. The V gene end was trimmed by 2 bases and the J gene end by 2 bases; junction bases not matched to a gene: 3. Germline-derived CDR1 and CDR2 are SGHRS and YFSETQ. The CDR3 sequence is 14 residues long. The CDR3 region is CASSLTSVQETQYF. For the CDR3, the DNA is TGCGCCAGCAGCTTAACTAGCGTTCAAGAGACCCAGTACTTC.

The chain carries TRBV7-9 and TRBJ1-2; 7 bases line up with TRBD1. CDR1 is SEHNR and CDR2 is FQNEAQ in the germline V gene (reference sequence). The CDR3 spans 15 residues. V lost 4 bases to trimming and J lost 4 bases; unmatched junction nucleotides: 9. CDR3 amino acids: CASSSPTGSGYGYTF. CDR3 in DNA: TGTGCCAGCAGCTCGCCGACAGGGTCCGGCTATGGCTACACCTTC. Full variable domain (rest looked up from reference TRBV7-9 and TRBJ1-2): DTGVSQNPRHKITKRGQNVTFRCDPISEHNRLYWYRQTLGQGPEFLTYFQNEAQLEKSRLLSDRFSAERPKGSFSTLEIQRTEQGDSAMYLCASSSPTGSGYGYTFGSGTRLTVV.

As for this clone: The same CDR3 can be traced to other DNA sequences in this sample. The chain carries TRBV18 and TRBJ2-5; 7 positions agree with TRBD1. Germline-derived CDR1 and CDR2 are KGHSH and LQKENI. J lost 2 bases, V lost 3 bases, and 0 bases had no gene match. This CDR3 region has 13 residues. CDR3 sequence reads: CASSPGQQETQYF. The DNA for the CDR3 is TGTGCCAGCTCACCGGGACAGCAAGAGACCCAGTACTTC.

This clone has a handful of counts. At one of its ends the junction is not consistent with the germline gene, which may arise from a read error. The chain employs TRBV6-2 or TRBV6-3 and TRBJ1-6; D is possibly TRBD1 (6 bases). There are 16 residues in the CDR3. Germline V gene sequence: CDR1 MNHEY, CDR2 SVGEGT. CDR3 loop: CASSRRGRGPNSPLHF. The CDR3 nucleotides are TGTGCCAGCAGCCGCAGGGGCAGGGGACCTAATTCGCCCCTCCACTTT.

V gene TRBV28 combines with J gene TRBJ1-2; D gene unclear. Trimming removed 1 base at V and 1 base at J, with 4 bases between. The CDR3 is 13 residues long. Germline V gene lookup returns CDR1 MDHEN and CDR2 SYDVKM. The CDR3 region is CASSLSDNYGYTF. The DNA for the CDR3 is TGTGCCAGCAGTTTATCAGATAACTATGGCTACACCTTC.

This clone showed up just a few times. This rearrangement joins TRBV3-1 (or the pseudogene TRBV3-2) to TRBJ1-6; tentative D call: TRBD1 (5 bases). The V end was cut by 3 bases, the J end by 5 bases, with 11 bases between. This CDR3 region has 15 residues. Germline V gives CDR1 LGHDT, CDR2 YNNKEL (reference sequence). The CDR3 coding sequence is TGTGCCAGCAGCCACAGACAGCTTGATAATTCACCCCTCCACTTT. The encoded protein is CASSHRQLDNSPLHF.

The V call is TRBV3-1 (or the pseudogene TRBV3-2), the J call TRBJ1-2; no reliable D call. V gave up 6 bases and J gave up 0 bases, with 20 bases separating them. The germline V gene has CDR1 LGHDT and CDR2 YNNKEL (reference sequence). This CDR3 region has 17 residues. The CDR3 nucleotides read TGTGCCAGCAGACATACGCCGTCCCTCTTCGCTAACTATGGCTACACCTTC. This encodes CASRHTPSLFANYGYTF.

This clone was observed a few times. The rearrangement uses TRBV10-3 and TRBJ1-2, with 8 nucleotides matching TRBD1. The CDR3 spans 12 residues. From germline, CDR1 is ENHRY and CDR2 SYGVKD. J was trimmed by 8 bases and V by 4 bases; bases with no gene match: 3. CDR3 in DNA: TGTGCCATCAGTGGGACAGGGATCGGCTACACCTTC. Its translation: CAISGTGIGYTF.

The chain couples TRBV6-2 or TRBV6-3 to TRBJ1-2; D might be TRBD1 (6 bases). This CDR3 has 15 amino acids. The V gene's germline CDR1 is MNHEY and CDR2 SVGEGT. V gave up 4 bases and J gave up 5 bases, with 17 bases separating them. The CDR3 is CASSFPTDSRYGYTF. Here the CDR3 DNA reads TGTGCCAGCAGTTTCCCTACGGACAGCAGATATGGCTACACCTTC.

V and J are TRBV2 and TRBJ1-5; 8 positions agree with TRBD1. Germline V gene lookup returns CDR1 SNHLY and CDR2 FYNNEI. This CDR3 has 15 amino acids. Losses at the gene ends were 4 bases for V and 0 bases for J; bases not matched to a gene: 2. The CDR3 protein is CASSGGQASNQPQHF. The CDR3 DNA reads as TGTGCCAGCAGTGGGGGACAGGCTAGCAATCAGCCCCAGCATTTT.

The chain joins TRBV5-1 to TRBJ1-3; TRBD1 aligns across 8 bases. V trimming: 4 bases; J trimming: 8 bases; junction bases outside the gene matches: 11. Looked up from germline, CDR1 is SGHRS and CDR2 is YFSETQ. CDR3 size: 15 residues. The CDR3 DNA follows: TGCGCCAGCAGCACCACAGGGGGTAATACGCACACCATATATTTT. This encodes CASSTTGGNTHTIYF.

This clone is a singleton in its sample. The CDR3 protein is CASSKGPGGRQPQHF. The CDR3 nucleotides are TGTGCCAGCAGTAAGGGGCCAGGGGGCCGTCAGCCCCAGCATTTT. J is TRBJ1-5 and V is TRBV2; 8 positions agree with TRBD1. V lost 5 bases to trimming and J lost 6 bases; unmatched junction nucleotides: 9. CDR3 size: 15 residues. Germline V gene sequence: CDR1 SNHLY, CDR2 FYNNEI.

V is TRBV30 and J is TRBJ1-2; 10 positions agree with TRBD1. Germline V gene sequence: CDR1 GTSNPN, CDR2 SVGIG (reference sequence). The CDR3 length is 16 residues. The V and J ends lost 6 bases and 4 bases, in that order; junction bases with no gene match: 14. CDR3 nucleotides: TGTGCCTGCCTCACCGGGACAGGGGCTTCTTTCTATGGCTACACCTTC. Its protein product is CACLTGTGASFYGYTF.

The chain couples TRBV28 to TRBJ1-5, with TRBD1 identical over 11 bases. Germline V lookup: CDR1 MDHEN, CDR2 SYDVKM. After removal of 3 bases from V and 6 bases from J, the junction contained 7 bases not matched to a gene. CDR3 length equals 16 residues. The CDR3 nucleotides read TGTGCCAGCAGTTTTCGGCGGACAGGGGGCCTTCAGCCCCAGCATTTT. Translation gives CASSFRRTGGLQPQHF.

The genes are TRBV3-1 (or the pseudogene TRBV3-2) and TRBJ1-5; no definite D call. This CDR3 has 16 residues. Germline values: CDR1 LGHDT, CDR2 YNNKEL (reference sequence). The V and J ends lost 1 base and 1 base respectively, with 11 bases between them. This chain's CDR3 is CASSQGGMPSNQPQHF. DNA of the CDR3: TGTGCCAGCAGCCAAGGAGGGATGCCAAGCAATCAGCCCCAGCATTTT.

CDR3 in amino acids: CASSVDSQETQYF. The CDR3 DNA is TGTGCCAGCAGCGTTGACAGTCAAGAGACCCAGTACTTC. The chain is built from TRBV7-3 and TRBJ2-5; TRBD1 might be the D (5 bases). The length of the CDR3 is 13 residues. Looked up from germline, CDR1 is SGHTA and CDR2 is FQGTGA. The V end was cut by 5 bases, the J end by 2 bases, with 9 bases between.

The chain combines TRBV25-1 with TRBJ2-2, with D maybe TRBD2 (6 bases). CDR3 length equals 16 residues. Germline-derived CDR1 and CDR2 are MGHDK and SYGVNS. Trimming pared 3 bases from V and 1 base from J, leaving 12 bases between. The DNA for the CDR3 is TGTGCCAGCAGTGACCCCGGGACTGGGAACACCGGGGAGCTGTTTTTT. Translation gives CASSDPGTGNTGELFF.